This TCR beta chain derives from a study of cytomegalovirus exposure and HLA in healthy donors. Study-wide background: As released early, the data held 70 million to 100 million unique TCRs from HLA-typed donors. Study-level results: The study assumed roughly uniform donor sequencing depth for presence/absence analyses. About 87% or about 30% of the time was how often most TCR beta V segments were productive, according to an earlier analysis.

Use of 60 Vbeta and 13 Jbeta primers characterized the PCR. The table came from immunoSEQ multiplex PCR; TCRdb's copy has only in-frame clones and leaves some out. The sample comprises fewer than 200,000 clones, approximately 80% of which are singletons, and about 13% rests with the top ten. This clone has a handful of counts. As yet, its antigen is unknown. V lost 2 bases and J lost 4; bases outside the gene matches: 5. The germline CDR1 and CDR2 sequences are MNHEY and SVGAGI. The CDR3 contains 14 residues. Donors likely had unrecorded immune exposures despite being nominally healthy when sampled. The V call is TRBV6-5, the J call TRBJ2-7, with 7 bases matching TRBD1. Sequenced: PBMCs. This receptor was taken from a woman in her 50s in good health and CMV-seronegative. The CDR3 sequence: CASSYERDSYEQYF. The CDR3, as DNA: TGTGCCAGCAGTTACGAGAGGGACAGTTACGAGCAGTACTTC.